This T cell receptor beta chain came from a study of early T cells in non-severe SARS-CoV-2 infection. A single record per CDR3 protein comes from TCRdb applying MiXCR to the 5' RACE reads. This table has more than 65,000 distinct CDR3 sequences, roughly 13% appearing once. This clonotype was found many times. CDR3 length: 14 amino acids. With V trimmed by 6 bases and J by 6 bases, 4 bases remained unmatched. Per germline, CDR1 LNHDA and CDR2 SQIVND (reference sequence). V gene TRBV19 combines with J gene TRBJ1-6, with 8 bases lining up with TRBD1. The receptor was isolated from an adult who was a healthcare worker with PCR-confirmed SARS-CoV-2 infection or an uninfected control (not recorded which). Sequenced: whole blood. Here the CDR3 DNA reads TGTGCCAGTAGCACCGACAGGGGTAATTCACCCCTCCACTTT. This translates into CASSTDRGNSPLHF. Filled out from reference TRBV19 and TRBJ1-6, the complete variable domain reads DGGITQSPKYLFRKEGQNVTLSCEQNLNHDAMYWYRQDPGQGLRLIYYSQIVNDFQKGDIAEGYSVSREKKESFPLTVTSAQKNPTAFYLCASSTDRGNSPLHFGNGTRLTVT.